The present T cell receptor (beta chain) was sequenced within a study of neurological immune-mediated disorders. Study outcomes and limitations: Multiple sclerosis patients had less TCR clonal expansion than even healthy controls, unlike HTLV-1-associated myelopathy.

The time point is: longitudinal time-point 3. Unsorted libraries came from 2 million PBMCs stored at -80 °C. A few counts support this clonotype. What it binds is unknown. With 10-nucleotide random UMIs included, cDNA was synthesized by 5'RACE. One entry per CDR3 protein, called by TCRdb with MiXCR from the 5' RACE reads. The profile shows approximately 100,000 distinct CDR3 sequences, 10% to 14% of them singletons. CDR1 LNHDA and CDR2 SQIVND come from the germline V gene (reference sequence). The CDR3 has 13 residues. V was trimmed by 8 bases and J by 8 bases, leaving 15 bases between them. Sequencing used PBMCs. This chain links TRBV19 with TRBJ1-4, with no clear D. The source of this sequence is a female donor with HTLV-1-associated myelopathy (HAM/TSP). The CDR3 coding sequence is TGTGCCAGTTGGACTCCCCGGTCGGAAAAACTGTTTTTT. It specifies CASWTPRSEKLFF.